The 24 T cell receptor beta chains in this list originate from one sample, sequenced in a study of cytomegalovirus exposure and HLA in healthy donors. Primers: 60 Vbeta forward and 13 Jbeta reverse. The protocol was immunoSEQ multiplex PCR, while the TCRdb copy is restricted to in-frame clones and leaves out a portion. The listing contains around 70,000 clones. The specimen sequenced was PBMCs. Receptors were obtained from a man between 35 and 55 years old in good health and CMV-seronegative.

The chain joins TRBV25-1 to TRBJ2-3; maybe TRBD1 (5 bases). Germline V gene data show CDR1 as MGHDK and CDR2 as SYGVNS. The CDR3 contains 13 residues. V was shortened by 4 bases and J by 0 bases, with 5 bases between the two germline ends. The CDR3: CASSGTSTDTQYF. In DNA form, the CDR3 reads TGTGCCAGCAGTGGGACAAGCACAGATACGCAGTATTTT.

The rearrangement uses TRBV7-2 and TRBJ2-5; 9 bases line up with TRBD2. V shed 5 bases and J 7 bases; nucleotides not matched to a gene: 14. This CDR3 has 16 residues. The germline V gene encodes CDR1 SGHTA and CDR2 FQGNSA. CDR3 region: CASSPLERGARGTQYF. The CDR3 nucleotides are TGTGCCAGCAGCCCCCTGGAGCGGGGGGCCAGGGGGACCCAGTACTTC.

The V call is TRBV6-1, the J call TRBJ1-4, with 8 nucleotides matching TRBD1. The ends lost 4 bases at V and 10 bases at J; junction bases unmatched: 11. Per the germline V gene, CDR1 is MNHNS and CDR2 is SASEGT. The CDR3 is 15 residues long. In DNA, the CDR3 is TGTGCCAGCAGTGGTGGACAGGGCGTAGGGGGAAAACTGTTTTTT. Its protein is CASSGGQGVGGKLFF.

This chain joins TRBV5-8 and TRBJ1-1, with no clear D. The germline gives CDR1 SGHTS, CDR2 YDEGEE. V lost 7 bases, J lost 3 bases, and 13 bases lay in between. The CDR3 covers 13 residues. CDR3 sequence reads: CASSLSRYTEAFF. CDR3 DNA: TGTGCCAGCTCCCTATCACGGTACACTGAAGCTTTCTTT. Drawing the rest from reference TRBV5-8 and TRBJ1-1, the complete variable domain is EAGVTQSPTHLIKTRGQQATLRCSPISGHTSVYWYQQALGLGLQFLLWYDEGEERNRGNFPPRFSGRQFPNYSSELNVNALELEDSALYLCASSLSRYTEAFFGQGTRLTVV.

CDR3 loop: CASSLPLKTSGNTYEQYF. The CDR3 DNA reads TGTGCCAGCAGTTTACCCTTGAAGACTAGCGGGAACACCTACGAGCAGTACTTC. The V and J genes are TRBV28 and TRBJ2-7; 11 nucleotides match TRBD2. The V gene's germline CDR1 is MDHEN and CDR2 SYDVKM. Germline trimming cut 2 bases from V and 2 bases from J; bases unmatched to any gene: 11. There are 18 residues in the CDR3.

The J gene is TRBJ2-7, the V gene TRBV28; TRBD2 aligns across 7 bases. The CDR3 spans 17 residues. Losses at the gene ends were 3 bases for V and 2 bases for J; bases not matched to a gene: 13. Germline values: CDR1 MDHEN, CDR2 SYDVKM. CDR3 protein: CASSLVRRGRGTYEQYF. The CDR3 nucleotides read TGTGCCAGCAGTTTGGTGCGGAGAGGGAGGGGAACCTACGAGCAGTACTTC. Combining the CDR3 with reference TRBV28 and TRBJ2-7 gives the whole variable domain DVKVTQSSRYLVKRTGEKVFLECVQDMDHENMFWYRQDPGLGLRLIYFSYDVKMKEKGDIPEGYSVSREKKERFSLILESASTNQTSMYLCASSLVRRGRGTYEQYFGPGTRLTVT.

V and J are TRBV29-1 and TRBJ1-2; D not certain. CDR1 is SQVTM and CDR2 is ANQGSEA in the germline V gene. There are 12 residues in the CDR3. Between the trimmed V and J ends, which lost 6 bases and 4 bases, there was a span of 12 bases. CDR3 in amino acids: CSVLAETYGYTF. CDR3 sequence (DNA): TGCAGCGTCCTGGCGGAGACCTATGGCTACACCTTC.

V is TRBV6-6 and J is TRBJ2-7; 7 bases are a match to TRBD1. The V gene end was trimmed by 2 bases and the J gene end by 5 bases; junction bases not matched to a gene: 3. CDR1 is MNHNY and CDR2 is SVGAGI in the germline V gene (reference sequence). CDR3 size: 13 residues. Here the CDR3 DNA reads TGTGCCAGCAGTTACGGACAGGACAACGAGCAGTACTTC. Residues: CASSYGQDNEQYF.

The J gene is TRBJ1-5, the V gene TRBV6-1, with D possibly being TRBD1 (5 bases). V lost 4 bases, J lost 1 base, and 11 bases lay in between. The CDR3 is 15 amino acids. CDR1 and CDR2 from the germline V gene are MNHNS and SASEGT. CDR3 in DNA: TGTGCCAGCAGTGGAAGGGGTAACAGCAATCAGCCCCAGCATTTT. This translates into CASSGRGNSNQPQHF.

This chain uses TRBV30 with TRBJ2-2; TRBD1 matches at 7 bases. Germline lookup yields CDR1 GTSNPN and CDR2 SVGIG (reference sequence). The CDR3 runs 13 residues. V gave up 5 bases and J gave up 8 bases; unmatched junction bases: 8. The CDR3 reads CAWANQGVGELFF. The CDR3 DNA is TGTGCCTGGGCAAATCAGGGGGTTGGGGAGCTGTTTTTT.

The rearrangement links TRBV4-3 to TRBJ1-2; D perhaps matches TRBD1 (5 bases). The CDR3 is 14 amino acids. Germline V lookup: CDR1 LGHNA, CDR2 YSLEER. V was trimmed by 4 bases and J by 4 bases, leaving 13 bases between them. The CDR3 region has the DNA TGCGCCAGCAGCCGTTCAGGCGGGGGCTATGGCTACACCTTC. Protein sequence: CASSRSGGGYGYTF.

This sequence joins TRBV18 and TRBJ1-5, with 7 nucleotides matching TRBD1. Germline lookup yields CDR1 KGHSH and CDR2 LQKENI. V lost 2 bases and J lost 1; bases outside the gene matches: 8. CDR3 length: 17 amino acids. Here the CDR3 DNA reads TGTGCCAGCTCACCATCAATCAGGGGGATCAGCAATCAGCCCCAGCATTTT. Protein: CASSPSIRGISNQPQHF. Supplemented by reference TRBV18 and TRBJ1-5, the full variable domain reads NAGVMQNPRHLVRRRGQEARLRCSPMKGHSHVYWYRQLPEEGLKFMVYLQKENIIDESGMPKERFSAEFPKEGPSILRIQQVVRGDSAAYFCASSPSIRGISNQPQHFGDGTRLSIL.

The chain joins TRBV6-1 to TRBJ1-1, with 7 bases matching TRBD1. Trimming cost V 6 bases and J 5 bases; bases outside gene matches: 3. Germline V CDR1 and CDR2: MNHNS, SASEGT. The CDR3 covers 12 residues. The CDR3 here is CASRETGTEAFF. The CDR3 DNA sequence: TGTGCCAGCAGAGAGACAGGGACTGAAGCTTTCTTT.

This chain uses TRBV30 with TRBJ2-7; the D gene is possibly TRBD2 (6 bases). Trimming took 4 bases from V and 9 from J, leaving 19 bases between them. Germline CDR1 and CDR2: GTSNPN and SVGIG (reference sequence). CDR3 length: 13 amino acids. CDR3 DNA: TGTGCCTGGACCCTTGACGGGACTCAAGGGCAGTACTTC. It yields the protein CAWTLDGTQGQYF.

V and J are TRBV30 and TRBJ2-2; TRBD1 aligns across 7 bases. The CDR3 consists of 15 residues. J lost 4 bases, V lost 4 bases, and 9 bases had no gene match. Germline V gene lookup returns CDR1 GTSNPN and CDR2 SVGIG (reference sequence). The CDR3 DNA sequence: TGTGCCTGGAAGAAAACAGGGGCTAGCACCGGGGAGCTGTTTTTT. Translated, it gives CAWKKTGASTGELFF.

The genes are TRBV6-1 and TRBJ2-3; 7 bases align to TRBD2. Losses at the gene ends were 4 bases for V and 6 bases for J; bases not matched to a gene: 13. In germline, CDR1 is MNHNS, CDR2 SASEGT. The CDR3 totals 16 residues. The CDR3 DNA is TGTGCCAGCAGTGCCCTGACTAGCTCCGGGCGGGATACGCAGTATTTT. This codes for CASSALTSSGRDTQYF.

V gene TRBV4-2 combines with J gene TRBJ2-1; 12 bases match TRBD2. V lost 4 bases, J lost 9 bases, and 13 bases stayed unmatched. CDR1 is LGHNA and CDR2 is YNFKEQ in the germline V gene. This CDR3 spans 17 amino acids. CDR3: CASSPASAASGRGEQFF. The DNA for the CDR3 is TGTGCCAGCAGCCCAGCGTCGGCGGCTAGCGGGAGGGGTGAGCAGTTCTTC.

V gene TRBV18 combines with J gene TRBJ2-1; D is possibly TRBD1 (8 bases). The ends were cut back, 0 bases at V and 5 bases at J, with 14 bases in the middle. CDR1 is KGHSH, CDR2 LQKENI, per germline. CDR3 length equals 16 residues. CDR3 region: CASSPPETGGDNEQFF. The CDR3 nucleotides read TGTGCCAGCTCACCACCGGAAACAGGGGGGGACAATGAGCAGTTCTTC.

The chain links TRBV5-6 to TRBJ1-4; 9 nucleotides match TRBD1. V gave up 2 bases and J gave up 0 bases; unmatched junction bases: 5. In germline, CDR1 is SGHDT, CDR2 YYEEEE. The CDR3 sequence is 17 residues long. For the CDR3, the DNA is TGTGCCAGCAGCTTTGACAGGGGGGGTGCAACTAATGAAAAACTGTTTTTT. It codes for CASSFDRGGATNEKLFF.

This CDR3 reads CASSLAPGSQETQYF. The CDR3 nucleotides are TGCGCCAGCAGCTTGGCCCCCGGGTCCCAAGAGACCCAGTACTTC. The V call is TRBV5-1, the J call TRBJ2-5, with D unresolved. V gave up 0 bases and J gave up 1 base, with 10 bases separating them. CDR1 is SGHRS, CDR2 YFSETQ, per germline. CDR3 length equals 15 residues.

The chain couples TRBV4-1 to TRBJ1-5, with a tentative D call TRBD1 (5 bases). CDR1 and CDR2 from the germline V gene are MGHRA and YSYEKL. The ends were cut back, 1 base at V and 0 bases at J, with 13 bases in the middle. The CDR3 length is 17 residues. This chain's CDR3 is CASSQVAGGISNQPQHF. The CDR3 nucleotides are TGCGCCAGCAGCCAAGTGGCTGGGGGGATTAGCAATCAGCCCCAGCATTTT.

The chain has TRBV5-5 and TRBJ1-1; weak D call: TRBD1 (5 bases). The length of the CDR3 is 14 residues. Germline V gives CDR1 SGHKS, CDR2 YYEKEE (reference sequence). Trimming shortened V by 1 base and J by 1 base, and 8 bases separated the two germline ends. The CDR3 DNA sequence: TGTGCCAGCAGCTTGTGGGGGGGGAACACTGAAGCTTTCTTT. As protein: CASSLWGGNTEAFF.

V and J are TRBV6-1 and TRBJ1-3; D is uncertain. V shed 4 bases and J shed 4 bases, with 5 bases lying between them. Germline loops: CDR1 MNHNS, CDR2 SASEGT. The CDR3 extends over 12 amino acids. The CDR3, as DNA: TGTGCCAGCAGTGTTCAAGGAAACACCATATATTTT. Its translation: CASSVQGNTIYF.

To note about this clone: The junction departs from germline at one end; a sequencing error may be responsible. This sample also contains other DNA sequences that code for the same CDR3. Written as DNA, the CDR3 is TGCGCCAGCAGCCAAGCTTCACACATGAACACCGAAGCTTTCTTT. Amino acid sequence: CASSQASHMNTEAFF. V gene TRBV4-3 combines with J gene TRBJ1-1; D uncertain. CDR3 length: 15 amino acids. Looked up from germline, CDR1 is LGHNA and CDR2 is YSLEER.